This TCR beta chain was found in a study of neurological immune-mediated disorders. Study-level findings and limits: The greatest TCR clonal expansion appeared in HTLV-1-associated myelopathy and the smallest, falling below healthy controls, in multiple sclerosis. Because no CDR3 amino acid sequences were shared across subjects by expanded clones, private repertoires were suggested in all groups.

The cDNA was synthesized by 5'RACE incorporating 10-nucleotide random UMIs. One entry per CDR3 protein results from TCRdb running MiXCR on the 5' RACE reads. The data contain 75,000 to 95,000 distinct CDR3 sequences, 15% to 20% of them singletons. This clonotype was seen many times. The antigen remains unidentified. The unsorted libraries had their origin in 2 million PBMCs stored at -80 C. Per the germline V gene, CDR1 is SGHTA and CDR2 is FQGNSA. The CDR3 length is 13 residues. Trimming removed 3 bases at V and 8 bases at J, with 11 bases between. Sequenced input: PBMCs. The chain carries TRBV7-2 and TRBJ2-1; tentative D call: TRBD2 (6 bases). The receptor was derived from a woman aged 40-49 years in good health. CDR3 nucleotides: TGTGCCAGCAGCTTGGGGGACTGGGATGAGCAGTTCTTC. The encoded protein is CASSLGDWDEQFF.